This T cell receptor (beta chain) was profiled in a study of blood T cell repertoires in COVID-19. Study-wide context: Whether acute or convalescent, the COVID-19 samples came from the United States, Italy and Spain. T cells, B-cell-depleted T cells, or PBMCs provided the cDNA or gDNA that served as material.

Trimming pared 4 bases from V and 0 bases from J, leaving 9 bases between. Germline CDR1 is SEHNR and CDR2 is FQNEAQ (reference sequence). The CDR3 runs to 15 residues. Libraries were prepared by immunoSEQ multiplex PCR; TCRdb keeps only in-frame clonotypes and omits some of them. The repertoire holds about 160,000 clones, with roughly 90% as singletons. Sequenced sample: peripheral blood. The sequence was obtained from a woman aged 55-69 years who had recovered from COVID-19. V and J are TRBV7-9 and TRBJ2-2, with D perhaps matching TRBD1 (5 bases). The CDR3 sequence is CASSSPTANTGELFF. As DNA, the CDR3 is TGTGCCAGCAGCTCGCCGACAGCGAACACCGGGGAGCTGTTTTTT.